The clone carrying this TCR beta chain was seen a handful of times. The antigen remains undetermined. The sample comes from a study of T cells after yellow fever vaccination. Study as a whole: Those fractions that held only low numbers of cells were prepared using the SMART-Seq v4 Ultra Low Input RNA kit. Notes on the study in general: Most primary-vaccination clones reappeared after the booster (about 97% CD4, 88% CD8).

A universal primer site and UMIs were added as TCR cDNA was made by 5'RACE template switching. Each CDR3 protein is one row after TCRdb ran MiXCR on the 5' RACE reads. Of 300,000 to 350,000 distinct CDR3 sequences in the sample, about 4% were seen once. The CDR3 is 17 amino acids. This receptor was taken from a young man who received the YFV17D yellow fever vaccine. The gene calls are TRBV21-1 and TRBJ2-2; TRBD2 reflects the table's D call only, with no check against the DNA. TRBV21-1 has pseudogene status. The material was PBMCs, obtained 5 days after the yellow fever booster vaccination. In DNA, the CDR3 is TGTGCCAGCAGCAAGGGACTAGCGGGGGGGAACACCGGGGAGCTGTTTTTT. This sequence encodes CASSKGLAGGNTGELFF.